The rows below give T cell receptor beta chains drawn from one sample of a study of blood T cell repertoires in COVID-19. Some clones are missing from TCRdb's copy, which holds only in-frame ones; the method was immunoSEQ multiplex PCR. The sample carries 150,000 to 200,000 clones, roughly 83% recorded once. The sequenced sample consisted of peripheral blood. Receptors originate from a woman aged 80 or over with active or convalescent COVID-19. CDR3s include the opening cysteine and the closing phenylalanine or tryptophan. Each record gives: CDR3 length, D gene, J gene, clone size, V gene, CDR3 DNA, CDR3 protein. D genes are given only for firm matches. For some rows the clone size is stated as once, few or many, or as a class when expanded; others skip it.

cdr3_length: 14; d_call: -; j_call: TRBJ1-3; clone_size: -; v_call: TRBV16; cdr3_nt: TGTGCCAGCACCCTGGACAGCTCTGGAAACACCATATATTTT; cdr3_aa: CASTLDSSGNTIYF
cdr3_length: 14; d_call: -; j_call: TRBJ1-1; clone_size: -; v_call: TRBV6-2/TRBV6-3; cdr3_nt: TGTGCCAGCAGCGCAGGGGTTACGAACACTGAAGCTTTCTTT; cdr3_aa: CASSAGVTNTEAFF
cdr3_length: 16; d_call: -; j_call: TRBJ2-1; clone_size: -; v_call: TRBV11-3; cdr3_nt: TGTGCCAGCAGCTTAGTTGGACTTGGGGTTTACAATGAGCAGTTCTTC; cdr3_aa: CASSLVGLGVYNEQFF
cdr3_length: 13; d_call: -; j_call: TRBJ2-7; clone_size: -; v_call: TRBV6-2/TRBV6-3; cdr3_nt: TGTGCCAGCAGTTCAGGGGCAACCTACGAGCAGTACTTC; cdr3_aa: CASSSGATYEQYF
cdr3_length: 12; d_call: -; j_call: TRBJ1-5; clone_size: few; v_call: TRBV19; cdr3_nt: TGTGCCAGTAGTATAGGTCGGCAGCCCCAGCATTTT; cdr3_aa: CASSIGRQPQHF
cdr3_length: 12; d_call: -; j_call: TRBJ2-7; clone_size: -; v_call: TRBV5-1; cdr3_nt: TGCGCCAGCAGCCTTCCTTCCTACGAGCAGTACTTC; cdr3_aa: CASSLPSYEQYF
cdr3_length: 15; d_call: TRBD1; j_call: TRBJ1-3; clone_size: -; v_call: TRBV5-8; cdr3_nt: TGTGCCAGCAGCTGGACAGGGTCTCGTGGAAACACCATATATTTT; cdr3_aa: CASSWTGSRGNTIYF
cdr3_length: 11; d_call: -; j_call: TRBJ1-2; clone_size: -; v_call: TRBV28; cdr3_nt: TGTGCCAGCAGTTTACAGCGTGGCTACACCTTC; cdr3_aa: CASSLQRGYTF
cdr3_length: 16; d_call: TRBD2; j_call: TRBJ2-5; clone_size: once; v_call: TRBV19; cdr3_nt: TGTGCCAGTAGTATGGTTAGCGGGGGAACCCAAGAGACCCAGTACTTC; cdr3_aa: CASSMVSGGTQETQYF
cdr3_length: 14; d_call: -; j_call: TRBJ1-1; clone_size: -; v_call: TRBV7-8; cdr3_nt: TGTGCCAGCAGCGGGCAGGGTTTTACTACTGAAGCTTTCTTT; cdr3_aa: CASSGQGFTTEAFF
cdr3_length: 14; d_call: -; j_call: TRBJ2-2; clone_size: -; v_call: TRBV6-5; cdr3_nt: TGTGCCAGCATGATGCTTTCAGGAACCGGGGAGCTGTTTTTT; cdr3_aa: CASMMLSGTGELFF
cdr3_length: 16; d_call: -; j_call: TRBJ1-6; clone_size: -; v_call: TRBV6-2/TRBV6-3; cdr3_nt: TGTGCCAGCAGTTACGGCGGTCAGACCTATAATTCACTCCTCCACTTT; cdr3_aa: CASSYGGQTYNSLLHF
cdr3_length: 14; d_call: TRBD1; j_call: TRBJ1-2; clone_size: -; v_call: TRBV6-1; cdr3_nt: TGTGCCAGCAGTGATCCGGGGACAGGGGATGGCTACACCTTC; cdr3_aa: CASSDPGTGDGYTF
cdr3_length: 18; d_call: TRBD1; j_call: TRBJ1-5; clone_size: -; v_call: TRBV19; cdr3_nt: TGTGCCAGTAGTTCCCCCCCCGGGACAGGGGGCATCAATCAGCCCCAGCATTTT; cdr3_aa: CASSSPPGTGGINQPQHF
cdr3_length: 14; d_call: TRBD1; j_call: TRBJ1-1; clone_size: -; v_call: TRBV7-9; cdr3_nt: TGTGCCAGCAGCTTACAGGGGGTGAACACTGAAGCTTTCTTT; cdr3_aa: CASSLQGVNTEAFF
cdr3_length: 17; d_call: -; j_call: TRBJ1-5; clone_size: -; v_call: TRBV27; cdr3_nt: TGTGCCAGCAGTTTATCTTCGGGGGGGGTGAACAATCAGCCCCAGCATTTT; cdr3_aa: CASSLSSGGVNNQPQHF
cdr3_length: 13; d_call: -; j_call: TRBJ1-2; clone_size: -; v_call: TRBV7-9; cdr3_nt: TGTGCCAGCAGCGTGGACGGTGTAGCGGGCTACACCTTC; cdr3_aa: CASSVDGVAGYTF
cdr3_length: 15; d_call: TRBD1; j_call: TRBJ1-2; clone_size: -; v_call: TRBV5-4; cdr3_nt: TGTGCCAGCAGCTTGGGGCTACAGGGGAGGAATGGCTACACCTTC; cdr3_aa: CASSLGLQGRNGYTF
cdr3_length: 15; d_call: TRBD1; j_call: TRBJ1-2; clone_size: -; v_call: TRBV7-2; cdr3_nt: TGTGCCAGCAGCTTAGCGAGACAGGGGGCGCAGGGCTACACCTTC; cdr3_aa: CASSLARQGAQGYTF
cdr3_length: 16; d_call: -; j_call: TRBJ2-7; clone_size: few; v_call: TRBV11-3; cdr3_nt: TGTGCCAGCAGCTTAGGCACAGGCCTTAGAATCTACGAGCAGTACTTC; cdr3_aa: CASSLGTGLRIYEQYF
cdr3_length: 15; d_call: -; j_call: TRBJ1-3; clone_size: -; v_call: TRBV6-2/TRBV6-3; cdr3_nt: TGTGCCAGCAGTTACGCGTGGACTGTCGGAAACACCATATATTTT; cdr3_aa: CASSYAWTVGNTIYF
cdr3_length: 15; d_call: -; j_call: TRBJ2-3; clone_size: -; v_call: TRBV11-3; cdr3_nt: TGTGCCAGCAGCTCCGGTATCACTAGCACAGATACGCAGTATTTT; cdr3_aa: CASSSGITSTDTQYF
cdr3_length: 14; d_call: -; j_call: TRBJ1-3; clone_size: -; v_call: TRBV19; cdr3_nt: TGTGCCAGTAATCTGGGGGGTGCTGGAAACACCATATATTTT; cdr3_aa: CASNLGGAGNTIYF
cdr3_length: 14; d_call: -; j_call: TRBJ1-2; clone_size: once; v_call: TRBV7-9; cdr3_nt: TGTGCCAGCAGCTTTATGGGGAGAGTACATGGCTACACCTTC; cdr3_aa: CASSFMGRVHGYTF
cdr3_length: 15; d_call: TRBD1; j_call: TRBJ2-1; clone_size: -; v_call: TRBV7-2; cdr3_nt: TGTGCCAGCAGGCTTACGGGACAGGGTTACAATGAGCAGTTCTTC; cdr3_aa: CASRLTGQGYNEQFF
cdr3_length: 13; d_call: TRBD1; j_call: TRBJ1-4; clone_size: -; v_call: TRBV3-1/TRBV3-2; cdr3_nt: TGTGCCAGCAGCCAAGTTACAGGGGTTAAACTGTTTTTT; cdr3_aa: CASSQVTGVKLFF
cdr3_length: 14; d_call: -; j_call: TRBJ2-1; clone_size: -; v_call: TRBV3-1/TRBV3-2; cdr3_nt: TGTGCCAGCAGCCAAGATGGCAGGGATAATGAGCAGTTCTTC; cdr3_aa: CASSQDGRDNEQFF
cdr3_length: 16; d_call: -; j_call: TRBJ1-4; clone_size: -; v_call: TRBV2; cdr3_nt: TGTGCCAGCAGTGAAGCGGGGGGGTTACAGGGTGCAAAACTGTTTTTT; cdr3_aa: CASSEAGGLQGAKLFF
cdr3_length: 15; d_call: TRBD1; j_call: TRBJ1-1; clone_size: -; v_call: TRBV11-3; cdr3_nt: TGTGCCAGCAGCCTCCCGGGACAGTGGAGCACTGAAGCTTTCTTT; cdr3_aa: CASSLPGQWSTEAFF
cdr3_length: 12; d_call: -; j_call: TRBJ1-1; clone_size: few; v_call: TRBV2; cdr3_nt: TGTGCCAGTCAACAGGGATATACTGAAGCTTTCTTT; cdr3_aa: CASQQGYTEAFF
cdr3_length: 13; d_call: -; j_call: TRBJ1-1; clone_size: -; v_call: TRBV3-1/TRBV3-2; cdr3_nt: TGTGCCAGCAGCCAAGTCCGCGGGGCTGAAGCTTTCTTT; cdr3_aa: CASSQVRGAEAFF
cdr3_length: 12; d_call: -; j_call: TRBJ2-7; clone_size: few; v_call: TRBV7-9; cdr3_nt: TGTGCCAGCAGCTACCGACAAGACGAGCAGTACTTC; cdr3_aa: CASSYRQDEQYF
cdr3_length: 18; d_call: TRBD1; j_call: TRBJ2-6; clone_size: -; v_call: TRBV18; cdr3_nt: TGTGCCAGCTCACCACCGACAGGGGGATTCGTAGGGGCCAACGTCCTGACTTTC; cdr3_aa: CASSPPTGGFVGANVLTF
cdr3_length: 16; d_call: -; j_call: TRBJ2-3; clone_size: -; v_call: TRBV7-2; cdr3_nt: TGTGCCAGCAGCTTAGCGGGGGCCCCTAGCACAGATACGCAGTATTTT; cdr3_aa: CASSLAGAPSTDTQYF
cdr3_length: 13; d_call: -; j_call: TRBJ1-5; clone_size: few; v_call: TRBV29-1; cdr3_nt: TGCAGCGTTTCCGGGGGACGCAATCAGCCCCAGCATTTT; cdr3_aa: CSVSGGRNQPQHF
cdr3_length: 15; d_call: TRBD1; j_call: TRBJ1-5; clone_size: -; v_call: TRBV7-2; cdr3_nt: TGTGCCAGCAGCCCGGGACAGGGACCTTATCAGCCCCAGCATTTT; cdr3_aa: CASSPGQGPYQPQHF
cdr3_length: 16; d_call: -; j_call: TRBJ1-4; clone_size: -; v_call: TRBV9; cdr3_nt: TGTGCCAGCAGCCCCTGGGACATCGCAACTAATGAAAAACTGTTTTTT; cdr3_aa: CASSPWDIATNEKLFF
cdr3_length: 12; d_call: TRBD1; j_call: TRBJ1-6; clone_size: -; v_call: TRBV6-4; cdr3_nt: TGTGCCAGCAGAACAGGGGATTCACCCCTCCACTTT; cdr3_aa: CASRTGDSPLHF
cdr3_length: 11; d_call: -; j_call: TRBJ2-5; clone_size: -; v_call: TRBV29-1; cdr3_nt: TGCAGCGTGGGTAGCGGCGGGACCCAGTACTTC; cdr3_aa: CSVGSGGTQYF
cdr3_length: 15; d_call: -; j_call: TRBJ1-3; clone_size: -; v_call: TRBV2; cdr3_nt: TGTGCCAGCCTTCAAGGGGGGGTCAGAGCAAACACCATATATTTT; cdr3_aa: CASLQGGVRANTIYF
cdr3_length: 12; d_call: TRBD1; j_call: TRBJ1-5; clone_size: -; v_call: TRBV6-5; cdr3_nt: TGTGCCAGCAGGCCCGGGACAGGGGCCCAGCATTTT; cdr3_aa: CASRPGTGAQHF
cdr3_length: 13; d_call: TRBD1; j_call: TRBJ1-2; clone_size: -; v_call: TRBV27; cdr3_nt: TGTGCCAGCAGTGGACAGGCCCCTTATGGCTACACCTTC; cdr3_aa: CASSGQAPYGYTF
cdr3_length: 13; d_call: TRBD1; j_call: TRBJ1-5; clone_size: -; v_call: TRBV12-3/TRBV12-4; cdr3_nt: TGTGCCAGCACTACAGGGGGTTATCAGCCCCAGCATTTT; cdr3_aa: CASTTGGYQPQHF
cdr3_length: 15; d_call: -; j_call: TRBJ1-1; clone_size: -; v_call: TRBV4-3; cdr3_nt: TGCGCCAGCAGCCAAGAGGGGGACACTAGGTTTGAAGCTTTCTTT; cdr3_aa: CASSQEGDTRFEAFF
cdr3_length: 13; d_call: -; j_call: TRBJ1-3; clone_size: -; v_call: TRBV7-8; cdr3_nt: TGTGCCAGCAGCCCGGGGGCTGGAAACACCATATATTTT; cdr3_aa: CASSPGAGNTIYF
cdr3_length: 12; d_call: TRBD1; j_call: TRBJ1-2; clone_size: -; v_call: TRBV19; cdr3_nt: TGTGCCAGTAGCACAGGGGGGCTTGGCTACACCTTC; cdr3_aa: CASSTGGLGYTF
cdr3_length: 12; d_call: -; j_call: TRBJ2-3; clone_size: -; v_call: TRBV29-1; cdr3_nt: TGCAGCGTTGAACAGAGCACAGATACGCAGTATTTT; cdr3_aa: CSVEQSTDTQYF
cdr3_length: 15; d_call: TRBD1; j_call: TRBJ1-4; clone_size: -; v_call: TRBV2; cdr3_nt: TGTGCCGGCTCCGGGACAGGGGCAACTAATGAAAAACTGTTTTTT; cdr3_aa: CAGSGTGATNEKLFF